This T cell receptor beta chain was recorded in a study of blood T cell repertoires in COVID-19. In the study overall: The United States, Italy and Spain provided the acute and convalescent COVID-19 samples.

V shed 1 base and J shed 2 bases, with 17 bases lying between them. Germline V gives CDR1 MRHNA, CDR2 SNTAGT. CDR3 length equals 17 residues. Methods used by the authors: Amplification of reference gene primers was used by the study to estimate nucleated cell counts. Produced via immunoSEQ multiplex PCR; TCRdb's table is partial and in-frame only. For V, J and clone size, that table is used; D and trimming come from the DNA. Altogether around 260,000 clones are present, 88% being singletons, with the ten largest covering around 0.7%. This receptor was identified in a human donor in a cohort sampled during active COVID-19. The V and J genes are TRBV6-4 and TRBJ1-1, with D maybe TRBD1 (5 bases). Sequencing input: peripheral blood. CDR3 region: CASSDCGTGKHNTEAFF. In DNA, the CDR3 is TGTGCCAGCAGTGACTGCGGGACCGGGAAACATAACACTGAAGCTTTCTTT.